This TCR beta chain was recorded in a study of T cells in Graves' hyperthyroidism and ophthalmopathy. Study findings and constraints: Model-based prediction identified ophthalmopathy a median around 6.7 months prior to its onset.

Drawn at first hyperthyroidism diagnosis, the blood sample preceded any ophthalmopathy symptoms. PBMCs stemmed from about 9.7 ml fresh peripheral blood. Germline V gene data show CDR1 as LNHDA and CDR2 as SQIVND (reference sequence). The CDR3 runs 14 residues. Losses at the gene ends were 7 bases for V and 11 bases for J; bases not matched to a gene: 13. On this clonotype itself: Its antigen is undetermined.

RNA transcripts served as the template for amplifying TCR beta CDR3 regions. Using the HTBI primer set, a first-round RT-PCR was run on the TCR CDR3. Via MiXCR, TCRdb re-called the multiplex PCR reads, giving one row per CDR3 protein. The profile shows hundreds of thousands of distinct CDR3 sequences, approximately 19% of them singletons. The chain recombines TRBV19 with TRBJ1-5, with 8 bases lining up with TRBD1. The specimen was blood. This TCR was sampled from a woman in her forties or fifties with Graves' hyperthyroidism that later progressed to Graves' ophthalmopathy. CDR3 sequence: CASTMDRATGAQHF. CDR3 sequence (DNA): TGTGCCAGTACCATGGACAGGGCCACTGGGGCCCAGCATTTT.